Below, one TCR beta chain is given with its context. This specimen belongs to a study of blood T cell repertoires in COVID-19. Profiling relied on immunoSEQ multiplex PCR, and the TCRdb table lists in-frame clones only, not all of them. The top ten clones hold approximately 7% of a sample with roughly 33,000 clones, around four fifths of them seen once. The specimen was peripheral blood. The sequence derives from a woman between 55 and 75 years old with acute or convalescent COVID-19.

The CDR3 sequence: CASRKSGTGVEQYF. The CDR3 DNA is TGTGCCAGTAGGAAATCCGGGACAGGGGTCGAGCAGTACTTC. The V gene is TRBV19, the J gene TRBJ2-7, with 10 positions matching TRBD1. Germline V gives CDR1 LNHDA, CDR2 SQIVND (reference sequence). Trimming removed 6 bases from V and 6 bases from J; junction bases left unmatched: 8. The CDR3 is made up of 14 amino acids.